A single sample is the source of the 21 T cell receptor beta chains below, sequenced in a study of spatial heterogeneity in lung cancer. Findings and limits, study-wide: Higher tumor mutation counts went along with higher counts of expanded intratumoral alpha and beta TCRs.

TCRdb processed the 5' RACE reads anew with MiXCR; each CDR3 protein has one entry. Counted here are about 6,000 distinct CDR3 sequences, approximately 14% occurring once; the ten biggest clones make up about 11%. No antigen has been identified for these receptors. Noted time point: sample taken at primary tumor resection. This sample comprised lung tumor tissue, obtained at surgery. Every receptor here comes from a male donor with early-stage non-small cell lung cancer.

This clonotype was observed many times. As an off-target read in a library built for alpha chains, this beta chain has a frequency of little significance. The gene calls are TRBV12-3 or TRBV12-4 and TRBJ2-3, with 8 bases that match TRBD2. CDR3 length equals 14 residues. J gave up 3 bases and V 5 bases, and 4 bases lay outside the gene matches. Here the CDR3 DNA reads TGTGCCAGCAGTACGGAGCGGGGGACAGATACGCAGTATTTT. This codes for CASSTERGTDTQYF.

The table lists this clonotype with many counts. A library made for alpha chains picked up this beta chain off target, so its size means little. CDR3 region: CASSSGGPGDQPQHF. DNA for the CDR3: TGTGCCAGCAGTTCCGGAGGGCCCGGCGATCAGCCCCAGCATTTT. V is TRBV12-3 or TRBV12-4 and J is TRBJ1-5; no reliable D call. The CDR3 has 15 amino acids. Trimming removed 4 bases from V and 5 bases from J, with 15 bases in between.

By sample share, this clonotype is large. Little can be read into the size of this beta chain, an off-target read in a library designed for alpha chains. The chain is built from TRBV28 and TRBJ2-7; 13 nucleotides match TRBD2. Unmatched junction bases numbered 8, after V lost 8 bases and J lost 4 bases. CDR1 is MDHEN, CDR2 SYDVKM, per germline. The CDR3 length is 15 residues. This chain's CDR3 is CASVLWTSGSYEQYF. CDR3 DNA: TGTGCCAGCGTCTTGTGGACTAGCGGGAGTTACGAGCAGTACTTC.

In its sample, this clonotype ranks as medium-sized. This beta chain came through as a stray read in a library set up for alpha chains, and its size says little. The chain recombines TRBV20-1 with TRBJ2-1; D is unresolved. The germline V and J ends were trimmed by 6 bases and 5 bases, with 8 bases remaining between them. Germline V gives CDR1 DFQATT, CDR2 SNEGSKA (reference sequence). This CDR3 has 11 residues. CDR3 DNA: TGCAGTGCCCAGGAGCACAATGAGCAGTTCTTC. This sequence encodes CSAQEHNEQFF.

Within the sample, this clonotype is medium-sized. The library was designed around alpha chains, so this beta chain is a stray read whose abundance carries little weight. The J gene is TRBJ1-1, the V gene TRBV12-3 or TRBV12-4, with TRBD1 identical over 8 bases. This CDR3 is built from 15 residues. After removal of 3 bases from V and 1 base from J, the junction contained 4 bases not matched to a gene. The CDR3 DNA reads as TGTGCCAGCAGTTTTGACAGGGGTCCGAACACTGAAGCTTTCTTT. Translating gives CASSFDRGPNTEAFF.

Comment on this clonotype: This beta chain is a stray sequence in a library constructed for alpha chains; its clone size is not meaningful. The rearrangement links TRBV5-1 to TRBJ2-5, with 7 bases that match TRBD1. J was trimmed by 1 base and V by 0 bases; bases with no gene match: 0. CDR3 length equals 14 residues. The germline gives CDR1 SGHRS, CDR2 YFSETQ. The CDR3 coding sequence is TGCGCCAGCAGCTTGGGACAGGGCCAAGAGACCCAGTACTTC. This sequence encodes CASSLGQGQETQYF.

This clonotype came up a few times. A much larger clone is a single base away; this may be a read error. Since the library was made to target alpha chains, this beta chain is a stray read and its abundance is not meaningful. The rearrangement uses TRBV7-2 and TRBJ2-4; D ambiguous. The CDR3 sequence is 16 residues long. Looked up from germline, CDR1 is SGHTA and CDR2 is FQGNSA. V shed 5 bases and J shed 4 bases, with 18 bases lying between them. In nucleotides, the CDR3 is TGTGCCAGCAGCACCGAGGTGTGGCAGCCGAAAAACATTCAGTACTTC. This translates into CASSTEVWQPKNIQYF.

This clonotype was detected ten times or more. The size of this beta chain means little, since it is a stray read in a library made for alpha chains. The chain links TRBV6-5 to TRBJ1-1; possibly TRBD1 for D (5 bases). V lost 7 bases to trimming and J lost 1 base, with 10 bases between them. Germline CDR1 reads MNHEY; CDR2 reads SVGAGI. The CDR3 spans 13 residues. The CDR3 region has the DNA TGTGCCAGCAAAGGGACCGCGAACACTGAAGCTTTCTTT. This codes for CASKGTANTEAFF.

This clonotype was recorded many times. This beta chain is an unintended read in a library built for alpha chains; its size means little. This rearrangement joins TRBV7-9 to TRBJ1-4; D is possibly TRBD1 (6 bases). Germline-derived CDR1 and CDR2 are SEHNR and FQNEAQ (reference sequence). The CDR3 contains 14 residues. V was pared by 6 bases and J by 4 bases, with 12 bases between. The CDR3, as DNA: TGTGCCAGCAGTCCGGGACACGGTAATGAAAAACTGTTTTTT. Protein sequence: CASSPGHGNEKLFF.

The table lists this clonotype with many counts. This beta chain lies outside the target of a library built for alpha chains; its clone size means little. The V and J genes are TRBV6-5 and TRBJ2-6, with 8 bases lining up with TRBD2. Losses at the gene ends were 7 bases for V and 2 bases for J; bases not matched to a gene: 7. CDR3 size: 16 residues. Germline values: CDR1 MNHEY, CDR2 SVGAGI. CDR3 sequence reads: CASTRISGAGANVLTF. The CDR3 DNA sequence: TGTGCCAGCACCAGGATTAGCGGGGCTGGGGCCAACGTCCTGACTTTC.

By share, this clonotype ranks as large. Sequence at one end of the junction differs from germline and may be a read error. This beta chain is an off-target read within a library intended for alpha chains, so its frequency means little. The chain recombines TRBV4-1 with TRBJ2-1; 7 bases align to TRBD2. Germline values: CDR1 MGHRA, CDR2 YSYEKL. There are 15 residues in the CDR3. The CDR3 bases are TGCGCCAGCAGCCCCGCCGGGACTACCTACGATGAGCAGTTCTTC. Translating it yields CASSPAGTTYDEQFF.

With regard to this clonotype: This beta chain slipped into a library made for alpha chains as a stray read, so its size is not meaningful. The V and J genes are TRBV4-2 and TRBJ2-1; 7 bases are shared with TRBD2. J gave up 4 bases and V 1 base, and 4 bases lay outside the gene matches. From germline, CDR1 is LGHNA and CDR2 YNFKEQ. CDR3 length equals 15 residues. For the CDR3, the DNA is TGTGCCAGCAGCCAAGGGGGGGGAGTATACAATGAGCAGTTCTTC. Translated, it gives CASSQGGGVYNEQFF.

This clonotype came up many times. Because the library targeted alpha chains, this beta chain is an off-target read whose size means little. The gene calls are TRBV25-1 and TRBJ2-7; no definite D call. CDR3 length: 11 amino acids. V dropped 5 bases and J dropped 4 bases, with 6 bases sitting between them. CDR1 and CDR2 from the germline V gene are MGHDK and SYGVNS. DNA of the CDR3: TGTGCCAGCAGTCTCCAGTACGAGCAGTACTTC. It specifies CASSLQYEQYF.

Notes on this clonotype: This beta chain represents an off-target read in a library built for alpha chains; its size is of limited meaning. The chain couples TRBV20-1 to TRBJ1-1; 7 bases are a match to TRBD1. J gave up 4 bases and V 5 bases, and 10 bases lay outside the gene matches. The CDR3 totals 14 residues. CDR1 and CDR2 from the germline V gene are DFQATT and SNEGSKA (reference sequence). Here the CDR3 reads CSAELRGTSTEAFF. The DNA for the CDR3 is TGCAGTGCTGAACTCAGGGGGACGAGCACTGAAGCTTTCTTT.

Sample share makes this clonotype medium-sized. This beta chain appears as a stray read in a library generated for alpha chains; its size is not informative. The rearrangement links TRBV5-1 to TRBJ2-1; 11 positions match TRBD2. J lost 0 bases, V lost 4 bases, and 18 bases had no gene match. This CDR3 has 21 residues. The V gene's germline CDR1 is SGHRS and CDR2 YFSETQ. This CDR3 reads CASSVLISGRVVQSSYNEQFF. DNA of the CDR3: TGCGCCAGCAGCGTTCTTATTAGCGGGAGGGTTGTACAGAGCTCCTACAATGAGCAGTTCTTC.

The sample holds many counts of this clonotype. This beta chain is off target for a library built for alpha chains, so its abundance means little. The chain employs TRBV5-4 and TRBJ2-1; D not resolved. Germline V gene data show CDR1 as SGHNT and CDR2 as YYREEE (reference sequence). The CDR3 has 14 residues. Trimming cost V 0 bases and J 4 bases, with 8 bases left between them. Written as DNA, the CDR3 is TGTGCCAGCAGCTTGGCCATAGGTTACAATGAGCAGTTCTTC. Protein product: CASSLAIGYNEQFF.

In this sample, this clonotype is medium-sized. For a library built for alpha chains, this beta chain is a stray read; little rests on its size. The gene calls are TRBV3-1 and TRBJ1-1, with 10 bases identical to TRBD1. The length of the CDR3 is 15 residues. After removal of 4 bases from V and 1 base from J, the junction contained 3 bases not matched to a gene. CDR1 LGHDT and CDR2 YNNKEL come from the germline V gene (reference sequence). For the CDR3, the DNA is TGTGCCAGCAGCCCCCGGGACAGGGGGAACACTGAAGCTTTCTTT. Translated: CASSPRDRGNTEAFF.

This clonotype was seen a handful of times. This beta chain appears as a stray read in a library generated for alpha chains; its size is not informative. This chain links TRBV2 with TRBJ2-2; possible D gene TRBD2, 5 bases. The germline CDR1 and CDR2 sequences are SNHLY and FYNNEI. The CDR3 is 14 residues long. Trimming cost V 7 bases and J 4 bases, with 13 bases left between them. The CDR3 region has the DNA TGTGCCAGCAACATACTAGGCCCCACCGGGGAGCTGTTTTTT. Its protein is CASNILGPTGELFF.

This clonotype has at least ten counts. This beta chain turned up in a library designed for alpha chains; as an off-target read, its abundance says little. The chain employs TRBV24-1 and TRBJ2-3; 9 nucleotides line up with TRBD1. The J segment lost 1 base and the V segment lost 2 bases, leaving 9 bases of the junction unmatched. Germline-derived CDR1 and CDR2 are KGHDR and SFDVKD. CDR3 length equals 18 residues. DNA of the CDR3: TGTGCCACCAGTGATTCCCTAACAGGGGGCTTGGGCACAGATACGCAGTATTTT. It codes for CATSDSLTGGLGTDTQYF.

Of note for this clonotype: The library was built for alpha chains, so this beta chain is an off-target read and its size means little. V is TRBV20-1 and J is TRBJ1-2, with 7 nucleotides matching TRBD1. J lost 4 bases, V lost 3 bases, and 5 bases had no gene match. Germline CDR1 DFQATT, CDR2 SNEGSKA (reference sequence). CDR3 length: 13 amino acids. CDR3 loop: CSASQGGSYGYTF. DNA for the CDR3: TGCAGTGCTAGCCAGGGGGGCAGCTATGGCTACACCTTC.

In its sample, this clonotype is medium-sized. This beta chain lies outside the target of a library built for alpha chains; its clone size means little. The chain uses TRBV29-1 and TRBJ2-7; D remains ambiguous. Trimming took off 2 bases at V and 4 bases at J, with 12 bases between the two ends. The CDR3 contains 13 residues. Germline lookup yields CDR1 SQVTM and CDR2 ANQGSEA. CDR3 region: CSVETTTDYEQYF. The DNA of the CDR3 is TGCAGCGTTGAAACCACTACCGATTACGAGCAGTACTTC.